One and the same sample provided the 8 T cell receptor beta chains below, sequenced in a study of shared clonotypes between healthy human individuals. Here immunoSEQ multiplex PCR was the method, and the copy in TCRdb shows in-frame clones only, minus some. Counted here are some 2,000,000 clones, 95% occurring once; the ten biggest clones make up more than 0.1%. Source material: naive CD4+ T cells sorted from blood. The subset here: CD45RA+ positively selected. All receptors come from a man younger than 35 in good health.

This clone was counted a single time. This rearrangement joins TRBV5-7 to TRBJ2-7; perhaps TRBD1 as D (5 bases). TRBV5-7 qualifies as an ORF whose function is uncertain. This CDR3 contains 13 residues. V lost 1 base, J lost 4 bases, and 9 bases lay in between. The CDR3 DNA is TGTGCCAGCAGCTTGTTAGGGGTATACGAGCAGTACTTC. It specifies CASSLLGVYEQYF.

This rearrangement joins TRBV18 to TRBJ1-3; D ambiguous. The V end lost 0 bases, the J end lost 0 bases, and 9 bases lay between the germline ends. CDR1 is KGHSH, CDR2 LQKENI, per germline. The CDR3 has 16 amino acids. In nucleotides, the CDR3 is TGTGCCAGCTCACCACCGACCACCAGCTCTGGAAACACCATATATTTT. This encodes CASSPPTTSSGNTIYF.

This chain joins TRBV19 and TRBJ1-1; no reliable D call. Germline CDR1 LNHDA, CDR2 SQIVND (reference sequence). The CDR3 has 14 residues. Trimming stripped 5 bases from V and 1 base from J, with 11 bases between. DNA for the CDR3: TGTGCCAGTAGTCCGGGGTTGGGGAACACTGAAGCTTTCTTT. Its protein product is CASSPGLGNTEAFF.

The rearrangement links TRBV6-6 to TRBJ1-2; no reliable D call. V gave up 5 bases and J gave up 4 bases, with 17 bases separating them. The CDR3 runs to 15 residues. Per germline, CDR1 MNHNY and CDR2 SVGAGI (reference sequence). The CDR3 loop is CASSDREGSLYGYTF. The CDR3 DNA sequence: TGTGCCAGCAGTGATCGGGAGGGCTCCCTCTATGGCTACACCTTC.

The rearrangement joins TRBV5-1 to TRBJ2-5; a weak D match, TRBD1 (6 bases). The CDR3 is 16 amino acids. The germline V gene encodes CDR1 SGHRS and CDR2 YFSETQ. V was trimmed by 2 bases and J by 3 bases, leaving 17 bases between them. The CDR3 DNA reads TGCGCCAGCAGCTTAGTTGTGGGACAAGGCGAAGAGACCCAGTACTTC. Protein sequence: CASSLVVGQGEETQYF.

V and J are TRBV11-2 and TRBJ1-1; D possibly corresponds to TRBD1 (6 bases). Germline CDR1 SGHAT, CDR2 FQNNGV. Trimming shortened V by 5 bases and J by 6 bases, and 19 bases separated the two germline ends. The CDR3 loop spans 15 amino acids. Here the CDR3 DNA reads TGTGCCAGCAGCCATCGAGGGGGGGCGCCTCCTGAAGCTTTCTTT. The encoded protein is CASSHRGGAPPEAFF.

This clone was counted once. This chain uses TRBV29-1 with TRBJ1-1, with 9 nucleotides matching TRBD1. J lost 6 bases, V lost 7 bases, and 6 bases had no gene match. CDR3 length equals 12 residues. The V gene's germline CDR1 is SQVTM and CDR2 ANQGSEA. The CDR3 region is CSGGQGGSEAFF. The CDR3 DNA reads TGCAGCGGGGGACAGGGTGGGTCTGAAGCTTTCTTT.

V is TRBV9 and J is TRBJ2-5; D is undetermined. V was shortened by 0 bases and J by 4 bases, with 10 bases between the two germline ends. The CDR3 has 14 amino acids. The germline V gene has CDR1 SGDLS and CDR2 YYNGEE. This CDR3 reads CASSVAVGGETQYF. Here the CDR3 DNA reads TGTGCCAGCAGCGTAGCGGTAGGTGGAGAGACCCAGTACTTC.